The present entry profiles one T cell receptor beta chain with its context. The germline gives CDR1 SGHRS, CDR2 YFSETQ. Trimming took 0 bases from V and 2 from J; bases not matched to a gene: 11. CDR3 size: 18 residues. This specimen comes from a study of blood T cell repertoires in COVID-19. About the study: PBMCs, B-cell-depleted T cells, or T cells provided the cDNA or gDNA that made up the material.

Assay used: immunoSEQ multiplex PCR; TCRdb lists only in-frame clones, some missing. There are 300,000 to 350,000 clones in the sample; under 95% occur only once, and roughly 3% lies in the top ten. This TCR came from a woman younger than 30 who had recovered from COVID-19. The genes are TRBV5-1 and TRBJ2-5; 9 positions agree with TRBD1. The sample taken for sequencing was peripheral blood. The CDR3 is CASSLVGQGSWIQETQYF. The CDR3 DNA is TGCGCCAGCAGCTTGGTAGGACAGGGGTCGTGGATTCAAGAGACCCAGTACTTC.